Sequencing of this T cell receptor (beta chain) was carried out in a study of CD8 T cells in ankylosing spondylitis. TCRdb re-called the 5' RACE reads through MiXCR, storing one row per CDR3 protein. The sample has 750,000 to 850,000 distinct CDR3 sequences, roughly 10% seen once. The sample holds a few counts of this clonotype. The antigen remains undetermined. The germline gives CDR1 LNHNV, CDR2 YYDKDF (reference sequence). This CDR3 contains 13 residues. V dropped 0 bases and J dropped 6 bases, with 9 bases sitting between them. Study outcomes and limitations: Disease-linked clones bore a CD8+ phenotype and were relatively rare in peripheral blood. Fewer than ten highly homologous variants made up a TCR beta motif that seemed to typify ankylosing spondylitis blood. Reports say disease-linked clones showed up significantly more in matched ankylosing spondylitis synovial fluid. Prior literature has documented some motif variants in synovial fluid and blood from reactive arthritis.

The rearrangement links TRBV15 to TRBJ2-7, with D hard to call. The specimen sequenced was blood, either unsorted or a sorted T cell fraction (not recorded which). The receptor was derived from a male donor with ankylosing spondylitis. The CDR3 DNA reads TGTGCCACCAGCAGAGATTTTCCCAGCGAGCAGTACTTC. This codes for CATSRDFPSEQYF.